The 30 T cell receptor beta chains reported below all come from one sample, sequenced in a study of Graves' ophthalmopathy and Graves' hyperthyroidism. Amplifying from RNA transcripts, the study obtained TCR beta CDR3 regions. HTBI primers were used in a first-round RT-PCR, which preceded a second-round multiplex PCR. TCRdb reprocessed the multiplex PCR reads via MiXCR and lists one record per CDR3 protein. The table has 150,000 to 200,000 distinct CDR3 sequences, just under 40% seen once. The sequencing input was peripheral blood. All receptors come from a man aged 30 to 39 with Graves' ophthalmopathy.

This clonotype was counted at least ten times. The chain employs TRBV20-1 and TRBJ2-5; TRBD2 agrees at 11 bases. Germline CDR1 reads DFQATT; CDR2 reads SNEGSKA (reference sequence). Trimming took 5 bases from V and 4 from J; bases not matched to a gene: 15. The CDR3 consists of 17 residues. CDR3 nucleotide sequence: TGCAGTGCTGATGGACTAGCGGGCCTAGGGCTCGGAGAGACCCAGTACTTC. Translation: CSADGLAGLGLGETQYF.

This clonotype was counted a few times. The chain employs TRBV7-8 and TRBJ1-1; D is unclear. Germline CDR1 reads SGHVS; CDR2 reads FQNEAQ. The CDR3 consists of 15 residues. V gave up 0 bases and J gave up 4 bases, with 12 bases separating them. Here the CDR3 reads CASSLAPRVGTEAFF. CDR3 sequence (DNA): TGTGCCAGCAGCTTAGCGCCTAGGGTGGGCACTGAAGCTTTCTTT.

The chain has TRBV20-1 and TRBJ1-6; D not resolved. V lost 6 bases and J 6 bases, leaving 12 bases between the germline ends. The germline CDR1 and CDR2 sequences are DFQATT and SNEGSKA (reference sequence). This CDR3 has 13 amino acids. The CDR3, as DNA: TGCAGTGCCAGCAAATTCAGTAATTCACCCCTCCACTTT. The encoded protein is CSASKFSNSPLHF.

In this sample, this clonotype turned up many times. This sequence joins TRBV9 and TRBJ2-7, with D tentatively TRBD2 (6 bases). CDR3 size: 15 residues. V lost 0 bases, J lost 0 bases, and 10 bases lay in between. Germline V CDR1 and CDR2: SGDLS, YYNGEE. CDR3 bases: TGTGCCAGCAGCGTAGAGGGCGGGAACTCCTACGAGCAGTACTTC. Amino acids: CASSVEGGNSYEQYF.

This clonotype was counted many times. V usage is TRBV6-5 and J usage is TRBJ1-2, with a tentative D call TRBD1 (6 bases). The CDR3 is made up of 16 amino acids. Germline CDR1 MNHEY, CDR2 SVGAGI. With 7 bases removed from V and 2 bases from J, the gap between germline ends came to 20 bases. CDR3 amino acids: CASTRVSGAGNYGYTF. The DNA of the CDR3 is TGTGCCAGCACTAGGGTCTCGGGGGCGGGCAACTATGGCTACACCTTC.

This clonotype occurred many times. This chain uses TRBV6-1 with TRBJ1-1; 8 nucleotides line up with TRBD1. Germline lookup yields CDR1 MNHNS and CDR2 SASEGT. This CDR3 comprises 14 residues. With V trimmed by 4 bases and J by 1 base, 2 bases remained unmatched. CDR3: CASSATGGNTEAFF. As DNA, the CDR3 is TGTGCCAGCAGTGCCACAGGGGGGAACACTGAAGCTTTCTTT.

The J gene is TRBJ1-6, the V gene TRBV6-2 or TRBV6-3; TRBD1 matches at 8 bases. CDR1 is MNHEY, CDR2 SVGEGT, per germline. Trimming took 7 bases from V and 7 from J; bases not matched to a gene: 9. There are 15 residues in the CDR3. The CDR3 DNA follows: TGTGCCAGCATGGCCGGACAGGGAAGAAATTCACCCCTCCACTTT. Its protein is CASMAGQGRNSPLHF.

This chain uses TRBV20-1 with TRBJ2-7, with 7 positions matching TRBD2. Germline CDR1 reads DFQATT; CDR2 reads SNEGSKA (reference sequence). Germline trimming cut 7 bases from V and 0 bases from J; bases unmatched to any gene: 6. CDR3 length: 13 amino acids. The CDR3 DNA follows: TGCAGTGTTCCCGGGAGGAACTCCTACGAGCAGTACTTC. As protein: CSVPGRNSYEQYF.

The rearrangement joins TRBV12-3 or TRBV12-4 to TRBJ2-7; weak D call: TRBD2 (6 bases). Trimming left V 6 bases short and J 2 bases short, with 23 bases between. This CDR3 is built from 17 residues. CDR3 sequence: CASSLRVRGKVPYEQYF. DNA of the CDR3: TGTGCCAGCAGCCTTAGGGTGCGCGGGAAGGTCCCCTACGAGCAGTACTTC.

This clonotype appeared many times. This chain links TRBV12-3 or TRBV12-4 with TRBJ1-5; D remains unclear. Between the trimmed V and J ends, which lost 7 bases and 3 bases, there was a span of 10 bases. There are 13 residues in the CDR3. In nucleotides, the CDR3 is TGTGCCAGCATATCGGAGCCCAATCAGCCCCAGCATTTT. Amino acid sequence: CASISEPNQPQHF.

V and J are TRBV7-9 and TRBJ2-7; D uncertain. With 1 base removed from V and 2 bases from J, the gap between germline ends came to 12 bases. CDR1 is SEHNR and CDR2 is FQNEAQ in the germline V gene (reference sequence). There are 15 residues in the CDR3. The CDR3 sequence is CASSLGSHNTYEQYF. DNA for the CDR3: TGTGCCAGCAGCTTAGGGTCACACAACACCTACGAGCAGTACTTC. The variable domain in full, with the rest retrieved from reference TRBV7-9 and TRBJ2-7, is DTGVSQNPRHKITKRGQNVTFRCDPISEHNRLYWYRQTLGQGPEFLTYFQNEAQLEKSRLLSDRFSAERPKGSFSTLEIQRTEQGDSAMYLCASSLGSHNTYEQYFGPGTRLTVT.

This chain joins TRBV7-8 and TRBJ1-5; D possibly corresponds to TRBD1 (5 bases). Trimming cost V 7 bases and J 2 bases, with 12 bases left between them. The CDR3 length is 14 residues. Germline CDR1 reads SGHVS; CDR2 reads FQNEAQ. For the CDR3, the DNA is TGTGCCAGCACCCAGGACATGGGCAATCAGCCCCAGCATTTT. Its protein product is CASTQDMGNQPQHF.

This chain links TRBV7-8 with TRBJ2-7; maybe TRBD1 (6 bases). Looked up from germline, CDR1 is SGHVS and CDR2 is FQNEAQ. CDR3 size: 14 residues. Between the trimmed V and J ends, which lost 0 bases and 3 bases, there was a span of 9 bases. CDR3: CASSLASQGYEQYF. In DNA form, the CDR3 reads TGTGCCAGCAGCTTAGCATCACAGGGCTACGAGCAGTACTTC.

V gene TRBV20-1 combines with J gene TRBJ1-1; TRBD1 might be the D (5 bases). The ends were cut back, 5 bases at V and 4 bases at J, with 11 bases in the middle. The germline CDR1 and CDR2 sequences are DFQATT and SNEGSKA (reference sequence). The CDR3 consists of 12 residues. CDR3 protein: CSARPGGTEAFF. CDR3 in DNA: TGCAGTGCTCGTCCCGGGGGCACTGAAGCTTTCTTT.

This clonotype has ten or more counts. The chain joins TRBV10-3 to TRBJ2-2; possibly TRBD1 or TRBD2 for D (5 bases each). Germline V gene data show CDR1 as ENHRY and CDR2 as SYGVKD. Trimming cost V 3 bases and J 3 bases, with 14 bases left between them. The CDR3 sequence is 16 residues long. The CDR3 reads CAISERGTLDTGELFF. Written as DNA, the CDR3 is TGTGCCATCAGTGAACGGGGCACGCTCGACACCGGGGAGCTGTTTTTT.

The chain links TRBV4-1 to TRBJ1-1; unclear D gene. The CDR3 covers 15 residues. Germline assignment: CDR1 MGHRA and CDR2 YSYEKL. Trimming removed 0 bases at V and 1 base at J, with 9 bases between. The CDR3 is CASSQDQRPNTEAFF. In nucleotides, the CDR3 is TGCGCCAGCAGCCAAGATCAACGTCCGAACACTGAAGCTTTCTTT.

V and J are TRBV28 and TRBJ1-1; no reliable D call. The V gene lost 2 bases and the J gene lost 10 bases, with 11 bases spanning the gap. CDR1 and CDR2 from the germline V gene are MDHEN and SYDVKM. The CDR3 totals 12 residues. In DNA, the CDR3 is TGTGCCAGCAGTTTACGGGCCCCAGGAGCTTTCTTT. Amino acids: CASSLRAPGAFF.

This clonotype showed up many times. The V gene is TRBV6-2 or TRBV6-3, the J gene TRBJ2-7, with unresolved D. Trimming took off 2 bases at V and 0 bases at J, with 8 bases between the two ends. The CDR3 totals 14 residues. Germline lookup yields CDR1 MNHEY and CDR2 SVGEGT. The CDR3 DNA sequence: TGTGCCAGCAGTTACAATAACCCCTCCTACGAGCAGTACTTC. It specifies CASSYNNPSYEQYF.

This clonotype was counted once. The V and J genes are TRBV28 and TRBJ2-7; D uncertain. CDR1 is MDHEN and CDR2 is SYDVKM in the germline V gene. The CDR3 sequence is 12 residues long. Trimming cost V 4 bases and J 6 bases, with 10 bases left between them. CDR3 in DNA: TGTGCCAGCAGTTACATAAGAAGCGAGCAGTACTTC. Its translation is CASSYIRSEQYF.

J is TRBJ2-5 and V is TRBV7-3; D gene uncertain. The germline V gene has CDR1 SGHTA and CDR2 FQGTGA. The CDR3 is 14 residues long. Trimming removed 0 bases at V and 5 bases at J, with 10 bases between. The CDR3 bases are TGTGCCAGCAGCTTAACGCCGGGTGGGGAGACCCAGTACTTC. This sequence encodes CASSLTPGGETQYF.

This chain links TRBV4-3 with TRBJ1-6; possibly TRBD1 for D (6 bases). Germline CDR1 and CDR2: LGHNA and YSLEER. V was cut by 3 bases and J by 1 base, with 7 bases left in between. This CDR3 comprises 15 residues. CDR3 nucleotides: TGCGCCAGCAGCCAGGGGGCGTCCTATAATTCACCCCTCCACTTT. This translates into CASSQGASYNSPLHF.

The chain uses TRBV7-2 and TRBJ2-5; 14 bases line up with TRBD2. Germline CDR1 and CDR2: SGHTA and FQGNSA. The CDR3 extends over 15 amino acids. The V and J ends lost 8 bases and 7 bases, in that order; junction bases with no gene match: 9. CDR3: CASGSGTSGSSTQYF. CDR3 nucleotide sequence: TGTGCCAGCGGCTCCGGGACTAGCGGGAGTTCGACCCAGTACTTC. The complete variable domain, with remaining parts taken from reference TRBV7-2 and TRBJ2-5, reads GAGVSQSPSNKVTEKGKDVELRCDPISGHTALYWYRQSLGQGLEFLIYFQGNSAPDKSGLPSDRFSAERTGGSVSTLTIQRTQQEDSAVYLCASGSGTSGSSTQYFGPGTRLLVL.

This clonotype has ten or more counts. The chain combines TRBV12-3 or TRBV12-4 with TRBJ2-7; weak D call: TRBD2 (6 bases). V lost 9 bases to trimming and J lost 2 bases, with 14 bases between them. The CDR3 has 13 amino acids. The CDR3: CASSTGDAYEQYF. The CDR3 DNA is TGTGCCAGTTCGACGGGAGACGCCTACGAGCAGTACTTC.

There are many counts of this clonotype. In DNA form, the CDR3 reads TGTGCCAGCAGAGTCAGTGCAGATACGCAGTATTTT. Protein product: CASRVSADTQYF. The chain links TRBV12-3 or TRBV12-4 to TRBJ2-3, with unresolved D. V was shortened by 6 bases and J by 4 bases, with 8 bases between the two germline ends. The CDR3 runs to 12 residues.

The CDR3 DNA is TGTGCCAGCAGTTCGACTAGCATGGGATCGTACTTC. The encoded protein is CASSSTSMGSYF. The chain has TRBV6-2 or TRBV6-3 and TRBJ2-5; 7 bases map to TRBD2. The CDR3 contains 12 residues. The V and J ends lost 4 bases and 13 bases, in that order; junction bases with no gene match: 9. In germline, CDR1 is MNHEY, CDR2 SVGEGT.

The chain is built from TRBV27 and TRBJ1-1; 8 nucleotides agree with TRBD1. The V gene's germline CDR1 is MNHEY and CDR2 SMNVEV (reference sequence). V lost 10 bases and J lost 0; bases outside the gene matches: 10. The CDR3 consists of 15 residues. In DNA, the CDR3 is TGTGCCACCACCCCGACAGGGGTCTTGAACACTGAAGCTTTCTTT. It codes for CATTPTGVLNTEAFF.

The chain carries TRBV27 and TRBJ2-5; possibly TRBD1 for D (6 bases). The length of the CDR3 is 15 residues. The V end was cut by 5 bases, the J end by 5 bases, with 18 bases between. In germline, CDR1 is MNHEY, CDR2 SMNVEV (reference sequence). The DNA for the CDR3 is TGTGCCAGCAGTCCGGGAACCGGGGACATGGAGACCCAGTACTTC. This gives the protein CASSPGTGDMETQYF.

The chain carries TRBV7-8 and TRBJ2-7; D is unclear. The V gene lost 1 base and the J gene lost 0 bases, with 10 bases spanning the gap. The CDR3 has 15 residues. The germline CDR1 and CDR2 sequences are SGHVS and FQNEAQ. DNA for the CDR3: TGTGCCAGCAGCTTAGAACGGGCTCCCTCCTACGAGCAGTACTTC. Amino acid sequence: CASSLERAPSYEQYF.

The CDR3 sequence: CASSPRDRAYEQYF. CDR3 DNA: TGTGCCAGCAGCCCCCGGGACAGGGCTTACGAGCAGTACTTC. J is TRBJ2-7 and V is TRBV7-8; TRBD1 agrees at 9 bases. Per the germline V gene, CDR1 is SGHVS and CDR2 is FQNEAQ. Germline trimming cut 5 bases from V and 4 bases from J; bases unmatched to any gene: 6. The length of the CDR3 is 14 residues.

At least ten counts were recorded for this clonotype. The chain recombines TRBV30 with TRBJ2-7; TRBD1 agrees at 12 bases. The CDR3 length is 19 residues. Germline V gives CDR1 GTSNPN, CDR2 SVGIG (reference sequence). Germline trimming cut 2 bases from V and 2 bases from J; bases unmatched to any gene: 16. CDR3: CAWSPWDRGLGGRPYEQYF. The DNA for the CDR3 is TGTGCCTGGAGTCCATGGGACAGGGGGCTCGGCGGGAGGCCCTACGAGCAGTACTTC.